The sequence of this TCR beta chain was determined in a study of blood T cell repertoires in COVID-19. Whole-study context: Acute and convalescent COVID-19 samples came from the United States, Italy and Spain. The cDNA or gDNA used as material had been derived from T cells, B-cell-depleted T cells, or PBMCs.

Study members were between roughly 18 and 100 years old and lived in 24 US regions. Participant-reported clinical history was the basis for cohort assignment. Germline V gene data show CDR1 as SGHNT and CDR2 as YENEEA. Losses at the gene ends were 4 bases for V and 5 bases for J; bases not matched to a gene: 9. This CDR3 region has 17 residues. Repertoires were generated with immunoSEQ multiplex PCR, while TCRdb's copy carries only in-frame clones and drops some. Altogether approximately 150,000 clones are present, 81% being singletons, with the ten largest covering roughly 5.7%. The sequence was collected from a woman in her 40s with acute COVID-19. The J gene is TRBJ2-5, the V gene TRBV11-3; TRBD2 matches 14 bases. The specimen was PBMCs or T cells enriched from blood (not recorded which). The DNA of the CDR3 is TGTGCCAGCAGCTCTGGGACTAGCGGGAGTGTTGGGGAGACCCAGTACTTC. It yields the protein CASSSGTSGSVGETQYF.